This T cell receptor beta chain was found in a study of blood T cell repertoires in COVID-19. J lost 1 base, V lost 5 bases, and 1 base had no gene match. The CDR3 covers 13 residues. The germline CDR1 and CDR2 sequences are SGHTA and FQGNSA. This clone has a single count. This table comes from immunoSEQ multiplex PCR, and its TCRdb copy is limited to in-frame clones, with some not included. The sample has around 140,000 clones, over 70% seen once. This receptor was taken from a human donor in a cohort sampled during active COVID-19. The chain recombines TRBV7-2 with TRBJ1-1, with TRBD1 matching 7 bases. Sequencing used peripheral blood. The CDR3 loop is CASSRDRNTEAFF. DNA of the CDR3: TGTGCCAGCAGCAGGGACAGGAACACTGAAGCTTTCTTT.